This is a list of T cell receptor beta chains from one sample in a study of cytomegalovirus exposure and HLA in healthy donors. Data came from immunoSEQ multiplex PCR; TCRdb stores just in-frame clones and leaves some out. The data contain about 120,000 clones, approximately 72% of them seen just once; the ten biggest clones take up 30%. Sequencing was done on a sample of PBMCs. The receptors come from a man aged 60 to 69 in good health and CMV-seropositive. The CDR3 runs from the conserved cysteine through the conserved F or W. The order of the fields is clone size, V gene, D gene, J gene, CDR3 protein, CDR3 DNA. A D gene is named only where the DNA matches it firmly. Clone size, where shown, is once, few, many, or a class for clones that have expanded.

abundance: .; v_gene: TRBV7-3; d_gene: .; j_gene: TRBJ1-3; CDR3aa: CASSLSSSSGNTIYF; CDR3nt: TGTGCCAGCAGCTTATCGTCGAGCTCTGGAAACACCATATATTTT
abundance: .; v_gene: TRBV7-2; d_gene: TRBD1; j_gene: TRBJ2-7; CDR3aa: CASSSGTEPYEQYF; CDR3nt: TGTGCCAGCAGCTCGGGGACAGAACCCTACGAGCAGTACTTC
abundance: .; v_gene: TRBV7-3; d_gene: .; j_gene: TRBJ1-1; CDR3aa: CASSPRSGGMGTEAFF; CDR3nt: TGTGCCAGCAGCCCCCGATCGGGGGGTATGGGCACTGAAGCTTTCTTT
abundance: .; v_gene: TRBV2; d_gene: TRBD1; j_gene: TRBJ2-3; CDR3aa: CASNRQGTTDTQYF; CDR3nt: TGTGCCAGCAATCGACAGGGGACTACAGATACGCAGTATTTT
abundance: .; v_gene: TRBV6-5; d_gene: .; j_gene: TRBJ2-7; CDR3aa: CASRGTGNGIDEQYF; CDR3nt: TGTGCCAGCAGAGGAACAGGGAATGGGATCGACGAGCAGTACTTC
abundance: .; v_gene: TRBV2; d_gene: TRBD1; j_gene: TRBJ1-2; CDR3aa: CASDRDRDYGYTF; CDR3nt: TGTGCCAGCGACCGGGACAGGGACTATGGCTACACCTTC
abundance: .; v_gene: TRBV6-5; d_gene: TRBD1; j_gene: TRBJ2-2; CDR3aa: CASSSQGARAGELFF; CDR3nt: TGTGCCAGCAGCTCGCAGGGGGCGCGGGCCGGGGAGCTGTTTTTT
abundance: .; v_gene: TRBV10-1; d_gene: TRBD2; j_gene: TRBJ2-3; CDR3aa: CASSRLAGGVADTQYF; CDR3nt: TGCGCCAGCAGCCGACTAGCGGGAGGCGTTGCAGATACGCAGTATTTT
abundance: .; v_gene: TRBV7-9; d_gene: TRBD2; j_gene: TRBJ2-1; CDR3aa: CASSLGGLAGGQNEQFF; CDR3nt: TGTGCCAGCAGCTTAGGAGGACTAGCGGGAGGGCAGAATGAGCAGTTCTTC
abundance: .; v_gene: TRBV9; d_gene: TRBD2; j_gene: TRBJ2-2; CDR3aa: CASSAGTSDGGELFF; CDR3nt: TGTGCCAGCAGCGCTGGGACTAGCGATGGCGGGGAGCTGTTTTTT
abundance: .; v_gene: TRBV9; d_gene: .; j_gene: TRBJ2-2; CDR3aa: CASSVRTETGELFF; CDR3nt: TGTGCCAGCAGCGTCCGGACTGAAACCGGGGAGCTGTTTTTT
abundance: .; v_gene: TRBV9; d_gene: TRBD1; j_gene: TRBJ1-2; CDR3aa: CASSVGAGQGDGYTF; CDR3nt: TGTGCCAGCAGCGTAGGTGCGGGACAGGGGGATGGCTACACCTTC
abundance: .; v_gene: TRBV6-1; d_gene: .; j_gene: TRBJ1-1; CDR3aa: CASSLELGGTEAFF; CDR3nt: TGTGCCAGCAGTTTAGAACTGGGGGGCACTGAAGCTTTCTTT
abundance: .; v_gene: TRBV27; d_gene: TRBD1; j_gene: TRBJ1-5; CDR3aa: CASSSQGFEPQHF; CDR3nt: TGTGCCAGCAGTTCACAGGGGTTTGAGCCCCAGCATTTT
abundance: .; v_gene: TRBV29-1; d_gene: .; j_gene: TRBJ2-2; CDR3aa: CSVGRTTGWTGELFF; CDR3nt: TGCAGCGTTGGAAGAACGACGGGTTGGACCGGGGAGCTGTTTTTT
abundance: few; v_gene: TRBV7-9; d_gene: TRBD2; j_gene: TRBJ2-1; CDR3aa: CASSPQALAGVDEQFF; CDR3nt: TGTGCCAGCAGCCCCCAAGCACTAGCGGGAGTTGATGAGCAGTTCTTC
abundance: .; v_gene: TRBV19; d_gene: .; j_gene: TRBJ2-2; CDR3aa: CASNAANTGELFF; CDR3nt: TGTGCCAGTAATGCAGCGAACACCGGGGAGCTGTTTTTT
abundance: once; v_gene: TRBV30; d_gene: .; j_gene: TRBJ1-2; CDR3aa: CAWGVGRVNGYTF; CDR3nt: TGTGCCTGGGGGGTCGGCAGGGTGAATGGCTACACCTTC
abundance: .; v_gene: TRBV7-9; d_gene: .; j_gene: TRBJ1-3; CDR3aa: CASSSVENTIYF; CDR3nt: TGTGCCAGCAGCTCGGTTGAAAACACCATATATTTT
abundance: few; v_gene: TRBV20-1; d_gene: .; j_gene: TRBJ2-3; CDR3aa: CSARPTDTQYF; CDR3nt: TGCAGTGCTAGACCGACAGATACGCAGTATTTT
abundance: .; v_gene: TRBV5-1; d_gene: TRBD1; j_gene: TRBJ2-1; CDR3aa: CASSLLGQGGKFF; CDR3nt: TGCGCCAGCAGCCTCCTAGGACAGGGGGGGAAGTTCTTC
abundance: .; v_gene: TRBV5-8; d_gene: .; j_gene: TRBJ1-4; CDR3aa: CASSLGTRTHEKLFF; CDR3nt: TGTGCCAGCAGCTTGGGGACAAGAACACATGAAAAACTGTTTTTT
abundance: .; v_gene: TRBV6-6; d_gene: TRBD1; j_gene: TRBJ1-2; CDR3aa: CASRGQGDYGYTF; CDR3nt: TGTGCCAGCAGGGGTCAGGGGGACTATGGCTACACCTTC
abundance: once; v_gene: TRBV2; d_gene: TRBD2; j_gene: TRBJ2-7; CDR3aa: CASSARLAVRSYEQYF; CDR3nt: TGTGCCAGCAGTGCCAGACTAGCGGTCCGCTCCTACGAGCAGTACTTC
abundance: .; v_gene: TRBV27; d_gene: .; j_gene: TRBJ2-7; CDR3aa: CASSVDRRGFTEQYF; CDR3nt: TGTGCCAGCAGTGTAGACAGGCGAGGGTTCACCGAGCAGTACTTC
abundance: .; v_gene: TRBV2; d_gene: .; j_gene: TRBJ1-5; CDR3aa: CASSEGRGSGQPQHF; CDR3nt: TGTGCCAGCAGTGAGGGCAGGGGTTCCGGTCAGCCCCAGCATTTT
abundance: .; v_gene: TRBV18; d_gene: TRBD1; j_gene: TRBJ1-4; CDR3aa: CASSPPGQGAEKLFF; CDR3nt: TGTGCCAGCTCACCACCGGGACAGGGGGCAGAAAAACTGTTTTTT
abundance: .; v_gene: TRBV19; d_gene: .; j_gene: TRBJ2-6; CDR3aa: CASSIRSPQGGGANVLTF; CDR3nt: TGTGCCAGTAGTATAAGGTCCCCTCAGGGAGGTGGGGCCAACGTCCTGACTTTC
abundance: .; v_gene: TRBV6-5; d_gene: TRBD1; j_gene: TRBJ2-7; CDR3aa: CASSYSTQGVDEQYF; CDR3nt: TGTGCCAGCAGTTACTCGACGCAGGGGGTCGACGAGCAGTACTTC
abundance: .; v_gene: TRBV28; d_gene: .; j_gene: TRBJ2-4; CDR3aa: CASSGATTNF; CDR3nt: TGTGCCAGCAGTGGGGCGACAACTAACTTC
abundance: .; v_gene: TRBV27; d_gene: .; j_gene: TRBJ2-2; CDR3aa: CASSSAQGHTGELFF; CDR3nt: TGTGCCAGCAGTAGTGCTCAGGGTCACACCGGGGAGCTGTTTTTT
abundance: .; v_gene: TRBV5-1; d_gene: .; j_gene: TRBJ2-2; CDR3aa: CASSLDPDRNTGELFF; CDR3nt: TGCGCCAGCAGCTTGGACCCAGACAGGAACACCGGGGAGCTGTTTTTT
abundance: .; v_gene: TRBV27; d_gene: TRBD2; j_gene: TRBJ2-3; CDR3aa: CASSLTAGTTTDTQYF; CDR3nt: TGTGCCAGCAGTTTAACGGCTGGGACTACCACAGATACGCAGTATTTT
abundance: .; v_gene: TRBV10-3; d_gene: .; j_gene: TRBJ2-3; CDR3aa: CAISEPARPDTQYF; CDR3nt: TGTGCCATCAGTGAGCCTGCGAGGCCAGATACGCAGTATTTT
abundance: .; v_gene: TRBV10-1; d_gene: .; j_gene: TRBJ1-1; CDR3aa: CASSDPGRQNTEAFF; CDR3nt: TGCGCCAGCAGTGACCCTGGCAGACAGAACACTGAAGCTTTCTTT
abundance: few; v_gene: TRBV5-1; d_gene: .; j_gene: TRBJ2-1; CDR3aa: CASSLEGLGSEQFF; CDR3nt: TGCGCCAGCAGCTTGGAAGGGCTGGGGAGTGAGCAGTTCTTC